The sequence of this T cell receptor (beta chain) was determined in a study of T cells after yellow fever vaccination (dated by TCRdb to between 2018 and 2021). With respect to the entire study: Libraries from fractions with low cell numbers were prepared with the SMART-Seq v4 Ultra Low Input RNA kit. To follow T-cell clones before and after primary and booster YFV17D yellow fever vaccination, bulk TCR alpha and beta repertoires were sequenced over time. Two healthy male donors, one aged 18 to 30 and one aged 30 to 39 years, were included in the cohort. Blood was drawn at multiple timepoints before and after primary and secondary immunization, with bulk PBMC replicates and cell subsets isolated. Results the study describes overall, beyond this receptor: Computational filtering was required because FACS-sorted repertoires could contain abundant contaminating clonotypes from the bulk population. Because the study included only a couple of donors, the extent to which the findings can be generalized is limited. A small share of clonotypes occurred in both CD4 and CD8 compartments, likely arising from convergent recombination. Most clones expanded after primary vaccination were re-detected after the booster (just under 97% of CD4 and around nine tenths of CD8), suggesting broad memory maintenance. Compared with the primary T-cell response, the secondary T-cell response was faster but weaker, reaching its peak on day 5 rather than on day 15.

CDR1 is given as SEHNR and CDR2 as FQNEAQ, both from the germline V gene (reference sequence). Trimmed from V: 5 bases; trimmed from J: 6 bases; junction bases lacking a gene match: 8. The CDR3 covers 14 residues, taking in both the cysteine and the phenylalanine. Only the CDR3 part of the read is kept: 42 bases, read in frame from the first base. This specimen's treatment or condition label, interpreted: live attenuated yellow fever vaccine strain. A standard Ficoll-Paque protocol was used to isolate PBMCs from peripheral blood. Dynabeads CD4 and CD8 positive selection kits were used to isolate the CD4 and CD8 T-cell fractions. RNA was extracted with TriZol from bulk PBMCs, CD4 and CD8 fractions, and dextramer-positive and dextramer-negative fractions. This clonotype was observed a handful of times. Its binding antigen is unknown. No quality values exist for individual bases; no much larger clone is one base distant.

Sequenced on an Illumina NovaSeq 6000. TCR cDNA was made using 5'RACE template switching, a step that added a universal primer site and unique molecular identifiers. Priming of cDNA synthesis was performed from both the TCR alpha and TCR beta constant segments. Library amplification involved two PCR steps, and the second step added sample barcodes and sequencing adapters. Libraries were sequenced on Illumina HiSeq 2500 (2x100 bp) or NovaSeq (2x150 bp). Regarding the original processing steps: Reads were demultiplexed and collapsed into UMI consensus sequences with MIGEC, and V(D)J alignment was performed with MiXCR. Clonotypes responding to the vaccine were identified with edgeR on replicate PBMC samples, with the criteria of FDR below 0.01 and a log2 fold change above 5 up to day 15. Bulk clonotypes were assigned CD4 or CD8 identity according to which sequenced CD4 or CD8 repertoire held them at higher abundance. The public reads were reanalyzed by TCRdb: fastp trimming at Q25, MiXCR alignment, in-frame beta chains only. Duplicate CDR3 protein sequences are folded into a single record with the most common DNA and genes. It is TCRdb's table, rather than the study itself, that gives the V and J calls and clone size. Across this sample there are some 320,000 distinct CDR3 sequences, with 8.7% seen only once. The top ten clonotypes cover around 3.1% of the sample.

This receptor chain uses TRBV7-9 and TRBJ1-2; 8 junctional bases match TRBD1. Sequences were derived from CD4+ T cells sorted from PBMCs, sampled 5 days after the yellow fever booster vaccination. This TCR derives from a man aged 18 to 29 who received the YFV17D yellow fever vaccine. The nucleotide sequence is TGTGCCAGCAGCCTACTGGGACAGGTAGATGGCTACACCTTC. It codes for CASSLLGQVDGYTF.